This T cell receptor beta chain stems from a study of cytotoxic CD8 clonotypes in ibrutinib-treated CLL. Sequenced by immunoSEQ multiplex PCR; TCRdb stores in-frame clones only, minus some. This sample carries tens of thousands of clones, roughly three quarters of them seen once, and the ten largest clones take roughly a tenth. The sequence derives from a human donor with chronic lymphocytic leukemia. The sample in question was PBMCs, obtained at disease progression, from a patient treated with ibrutinib.

The CDR3 DNA follows: TGTGCCAGCAGCTCGTGGACTAGCGGGGGGGCAAATACGCAGTATTTT. Its translation: CASSSWTSGGANTQYF. V gene TRBV5-4 combines with J gene TRBJ2-3; 15 bases line up with TRBD2. Germline values: CDR1 SGHNT, CDR2 YYREEE (reference sequence). CDR3 length: 16 amino acids. J lost 7 bases, V lost 3 bases, and 6 bases had no gene match.